This entry lists 23 T cell receptor beta chains sequenced from one sample in a study of T-cell memory formation after mild COVID-19. TCRdb re-derived calls from the 5' RACE reads in MiXCR, one entry per CDR3 protein. This sample yields roughly 480,000 distinct CDR3 sequences, of which around 27% are seen a single time; approximately 12% belongs to the top ten. The source material was PBMCs or a T cell subset sorted from them (not recorded which). The receptors were gathered from an adult woman who had mild COVID-19 (a few samples of this study predate the infection). Cell type and time point are not known.

This clonotype has more than one count but fewer than ten. The chain recombines TRBV6-2 or TRBV6-3 with TRBJ2-1; 10 bases agree with TRBD2. Germline V gene lookup returns CDR1 MNHEY and CDR2 SVGEGT. This CDR3 has 16 amino acids. The J segment lost 8 bases and the V segment lost 1 base, leaving 8 bases of the junction unmatched. Here the CDR3 reads CASSYWSSGRIDEQFF. CDR3 in DNA: TGTGCCAGCAGTTACTGGTCTAGCGGGAGAATCGATGAGCAGTTCTTC.

V usage is TRBV7-6 and J usage is TRBJ2-1, with a tentative D call TRBD1 (6 bases). The germline V and J ends were trimmed by 1 base and 13 bases, with 23 bases remaining between them. Germline V gene data show CDR1 as SGHVS and CDR2 as FNYEAQ. CDR3 length equals 16 residues. CDR3 nucleotide sequence: TGTGCCAGCAGCTTAGAAAGGATGGGGCAGGGGAACCCCCAGTTCTTC. It translates to CASSLERMGQGNPQFF.

The chain couples TRBV5-5 to TRBJ2-2; the match to TRBD2 covers 12 bases. Trimming at V came to 4 bases and at J to 5 bases, leaving 6 bases not matched to a gene. The CDR3 length is 16 residues. Germline V gene sequence: CDR1 SGHKS, CDR2 YYEKEE (reference sequence). The CDR3 sequence: CASSPRTSGTTGELFF. CDR3 sequence (DNA): TGTGCCAGCAGCCCCCGGACTAGCGGGACAACCGGGGAGCTGTTTTTT.

This clonotype was recorded a few times. This chain connects TRBV9 to TRBJ2-5, with D possibly being TRBD1 (6 bases). Germline loops: CDR1 SGDLS, CDR2 YYNGEE. Trimming left V 1 base short and J 5 bases short, with 15 bases between. The CDR3 loop spans 15 amino acids. CDR3 sequence (DNA): TGTGCCAGCAGCGTAATTGGCATTCAGGGGGAGACCCAGTACTTC. Translation: CASSVIGIQGETQYF.

This rearrangement joins TRBV11-3 to TRBJ1-1, with TRBD1 as a possible D gene (5 bases). Germline CDR1 is SGHNT and CDR2 is YENEEA. V was trimmed by 3 bases and J by 1 base, leaving 12 bases between them. The CDR3 is made up of 15 amino acids. CDR3 amino acids: CASSLSGGRNTEAFF. Here the CDR3 DNA reads TGTGCCAGCAGCTTGTCCGGGGGTCGGAACACTGAAGCTTTCTTT.

The sample holds a few counts of this clonotype. The chain combines TRBV9 with TRBJ2-1, with a weak D call TRBD2 (6 bases). Germline lookup yields CDR1 SGDLS and CDR2 YYNGEE. V lost 0 bases and J lost 4, with 11 bases in between. The CDR3 covers 15 residues. The CDR3 DNA reads TGTGCCAGCAGCGTAGGGGCGGGAAATTACAATGAGCAGTTCTTC. Residues: CASSVGAGNYNEQFF.

V gene TRBV6-5 combines with J gene TRBJ2-7; D is tentatively TRBD1 or TRBD2 (6 bases each). The germline gives CDR1 MNHEY, CDR2 SVGAGI. V lost 7 bases to trimming and J lost 2 bases, with 18 bases between them. The CDR3 is made up of 15 amino acids. Written as DNA, the CDR3 is TGTGCCAGCACCCTCCACGGGGGCCCTACCTACGAGCAGTACTTC. Its translation is CASTLHGGPTYEQYF.

The chain joins TRBV19 to TRBJ2-3; no reliable D call. This CDR3 contains 12 residues. V shed 2 bases and J shed 4 bases, with 4 bases lying between them. Germline values: CDR1 LNHDA, CDR2 SQIVND (reference sequence). CDR3 in amino acids: CASSIIPDTQYF. As DNA, the CDR3 is TGTGCCAGTAGTATAATCCCAGATACGCAGTATTTT.

CDR3 DNA: TGTGCCAGCTCACCACGGACAGGGGGCGACTATGGCTACACCTTC. This encodes CASSPRTGGDYGYTF. This chain joins TRBV18 and TRBJ1-2; 11 bases map to TRBD1. The CDR3 covers 15 residues. CDR1 and CDR2 from the germline V gene are KGHSH and LQKENI. Unmatched junction bases numbered 1, after V lost 1 base and J lost 3 bases.

The J gene is TRBJ2-5, the V gene TRBV6-6; D assignment may be TRBD1 or TRBD2 (5 bases each). CDR3 size: 12 residues. Germline V gene lookup returns CDR1 MNHNY and CDR2 SVGAGI (reference sequence). Trimming pared 10 bases from V and 1 base from J, leaving 10 bases between. This CDR3 reads CATARGQETQYF. In nucleotides, the CDR3 is TGTGCCACCGCGAGGGGCCAAGAGACCCAGTACTTC.

This clonotype was observed a handful of times. The CDR3 DNA reads as TGTGCCAGCAGCCCTCAGGGCCTAGGCGGGGAGCTGTTTTTT. Translated: CASSPQGLGGELFF. The genes are TRBV9 and TRBJ2-2; the D gene is possibly TRBD1 (5 bases). CDR3 length: 14 residues. Trimming cost V 4 bases and J 7 bases, with 14 bases left between them. The germline V gene has CDR1 SGDLS and CDR2 YYNGEE.

This chain joins TRBV5-4 and TRBJ2-6; D remains ambiguous. Trimming removed 2 bases at V and 1 base at J, with 7 bases between. This CDR3 region has 15 residues. Germline CDR1 SGHNT, CDR2 YYREEE (reference sequence). CDR3 loop: CASSFRRSGANVLTF. DNA of the CDR3: TGTGCCAGCAGCTTCCGAAGGTCTGGGGCCAACGTCCTGACTTTC.

This clonotype was picked up many times. The rearrangement joins TRBV19 to TRBJ2-4; 8 positions agree with TRBD2. The CDR3 has 17 residues. Germline V gene data show CDR1 as LNHDA and CDR2 as SQIVND (reference sequence). The V segment lost 4 bases and the J segment 6 bases; nucleotides outside the gene matches: 14. In nucleotides, the CDR3 is TGTGCCAGTAGTACGGCGCGGGCGGGAGGCCGCGGAAACATTCAGTACTTC. Its translation is CASSTARAGGRGNIQYF.

The J gene is TRBJ2-1, the V gene TRBV5-1; the match to TRBD2 covers 7 bases. The CDR3 has 15 residues. V shed 3 bases and J 3 bases; nucleotides not matched to a gene: 6. From germline, CDR1 is SGHRS and CDR2 YFSETQ. The CDR3, as DNA: TGCGCCAGCAGCTACCGGGACTACCTCTACAATGAGCAGTTCTTC. It encodes CASSYRDYLYNEQFF. The full variable domain, completed using reference TRBV5-1 and TRBJ2-1, is KAGVTQTPRYLIKTRGQQVTLSCSPISGHRSVSWYQQTPGQGLQFLFEYFSETQRNKGNFPGRFSGRQFSNSRSEMNVSTLELGDSALYLCASSYRDYLYNEQFFGPGTRLTVL.

The chain combines TRBV5-1 with TRBJ2-3; 9 nucleotides match TRBD2. The CDR3 totals 15 residues. The V gene's germline CDR1 is SGHRS and CDR2 YFSETQ. The V segment lost 7 bases and the J segment 2 bases; nucleotides outside the gene matches: 8. The DNA of the CDR3 is TGCGCCAGCCGCTACCGACTAGCGGTCACAGATACGCAGTATTTT. This encodes CASRYRLAVTDTQYF.

This clonotype was seen at least ten times. The rearrangement uses TRBV10-3 and TRBJ2-3; D not resolved. V gave up 4 bases and J gave up 4 bases, with 15 bases separating them. The CDR3 extends over 15 amino acids. Germline V gene lookup returns CDR1 ENHRY and CDR2 SYGVKD. The CDR3 sequence: CAISGDYQSPDTQYF. DNA for the CDR3: TGTGCCATCAGTGGGGATTATCAGTCTCCAGATACGCAGTATTTT.

The chain carries TRBV20-1 and TRBJ1-2, with a tentative D call TRBD1 (6 bases). Germline assignment: CDR1 DFQATT and CDR2 SNEGSKA (reference sequence). V lost 2 bases to trimming and J lost 5 bases, with 12 bases between them. The CDR3 has 13 amino acids. CDR3 DNA: TGCAGTGCTAGAACCCGGACAGCTTATGGCTACACCTTC. Its protein is CSARTRTAYGYTF.

In this sample, this clonotype turned up a few times. This chain joins TRBV10-3 and TRBJ2-1; 11 positions match TRBD2. The CDR3 is 15 residues long. Germline V gives CDR1 ENHRY, CDR2 SYGVKD. V was clipped by 6 bases and J by 5 bases; unmatched bases: 6. The CDR3 is CAISAGLAEHNEQFF. DNA for the CDR3: TGTGCCATCAGCGCGGGACTAGCGGAGCACAATGAGCAGTTCTTC.

Here the CDR3 DNA reads TGTGCCAGCACCCCCGGGCAGCCGTCCTACGAGCAGTACTTC. Translating it yields CASTPGQPSYEQYF. This chain uses TRBV7-9 with TRBJ2-7, with D uncertain. V lost 7 bases and J lost 1, with 14 bases in between. The CDR3 has 14 amino acids. The germline CDR1 and CDR2 sequences are SEHNR and FQNEAQ (reference sequence).

This clonotype was observed a few times. The chain carries TRBV12-3 or TRBV12-4 and TRBJ1-1; 10 positions match TRBD1. This CDR3 has 15 residues. V dropped 6 bases and J dropped 3; count of bases not matched to a gene: 7. The CDR3 here is CASRPPGTGDTEAFF. The CDR3 nucleotides read TGTGCCAGCAGGCCTCCAGGGACAGGGGACACTGAAGCTTTCTTT.

The genes are TRBV11-2 and TRBJ2-1; D call uncertain. The CDR3 is 16 amino acids. Germline-derived CDR1 and CDR2 are SGHAT and FQNNGV. The V gene lost 5 bases and the J gene lost 2 bases, with 16 bases spanning the gap. CDR3 bases: TGTGCCAGCAGCCCTCCTAGGGCCGGCCCCTACAATGAGCAGTTCTTC. This encodes CASSPPRAGPYNEQFF.

The rearrangement joins TRBV5-1 to TRBJ2-1; 8 positions match TRBD1. The CDR3 length is 15 residues. The V segment lost 2 bases and the J segment 4 bases; nucleotides outside the gene matches: 5. The germline V gene encodes CDR1 SGHRS and CDR2 YFSETQ. CDR3 protein: CASSFGQGDYNEQFF. The CDR3 nucleotides are TGCGCCAGCAGCTTCGGACAGGGAGATTACAATGAGCAGTTCTTC.

The chain joins TRBV7-8 to TRBJ2-5; 9 positions match TRBD1. Germline V gives CDR1 SGHVS, CDR2 FQNEAQ. The CDR3 loop spans 17 amino acids. After removal of 4 bases from V and 2 bases from J, the junction contained 11 bases not matched to a gene. CDR3 nucleotides: TGTGCCAGCAGCTCCAGCCATAGACAGGGGGAACAAGAGACCCAGTACTTC. This encodes CASSSSHRQGEQETQYF.